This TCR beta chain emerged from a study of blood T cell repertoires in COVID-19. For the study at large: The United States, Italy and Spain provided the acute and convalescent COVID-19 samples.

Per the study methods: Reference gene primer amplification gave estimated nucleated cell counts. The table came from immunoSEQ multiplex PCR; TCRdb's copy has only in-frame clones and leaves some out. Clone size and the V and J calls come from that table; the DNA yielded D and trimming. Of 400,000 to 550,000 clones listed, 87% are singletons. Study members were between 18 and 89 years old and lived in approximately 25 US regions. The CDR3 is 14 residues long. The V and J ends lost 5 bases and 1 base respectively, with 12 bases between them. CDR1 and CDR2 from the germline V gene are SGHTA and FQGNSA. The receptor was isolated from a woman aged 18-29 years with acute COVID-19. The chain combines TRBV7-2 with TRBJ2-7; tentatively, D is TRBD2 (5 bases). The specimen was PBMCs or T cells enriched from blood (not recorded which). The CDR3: CASSPGYGSYEQYF. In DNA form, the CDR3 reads TGTGCCAGCAGCCCGGGGTATGGGTCCTACGAGCAGTACTTC.